This T cell receptor beta chain was obtained from a study of blood T cell repertoires in COVID-19. Looking at the study overall: There were acute and convalescent COVID-19 samples, and they came from the United States, Italy and Spain. In each case, the material was cDNA or gDNA derived from T cells, B-cell-depleted T cells, or PBMCs.

Germline CDR1 LGHDT, CDR2 YNNKEL (reference sequence). The CDR3 consists of 14 residues. V shed 2 bases and J 4 bases; nucleotides not matched to a gene: 2. As processed by the authors: For nucleated cells, counts were estimated from reference gene primer amplification. TCRdb's table, derived via immunoSEQ multiplex PCR, lists solely in-frame clones and lacks some. V, J and clone size are those of that table, while D and trimming were read from the DNA. The repertoire consists of 95,000 to 130,000 clones, with approximately 82% occurring once and the leading ten covering 7% to 9.5%. The chain employs TRBV3-1 (or the pseudogene TRBV3-2) and TRBJ2-1, with 7 nucleotides matching TRBD1. Sequences were obtained from peripheral blood. This receptor was obtained from a man between 65 and 79 years old with active or convalescent COVID-19. The CDR3 protein is CASSQQGEYNEQFF. In DNA, the CDR3 is TGTGCCAGCAGCCAACAGGGGGAATACAATGAGCAGTTCTTC.